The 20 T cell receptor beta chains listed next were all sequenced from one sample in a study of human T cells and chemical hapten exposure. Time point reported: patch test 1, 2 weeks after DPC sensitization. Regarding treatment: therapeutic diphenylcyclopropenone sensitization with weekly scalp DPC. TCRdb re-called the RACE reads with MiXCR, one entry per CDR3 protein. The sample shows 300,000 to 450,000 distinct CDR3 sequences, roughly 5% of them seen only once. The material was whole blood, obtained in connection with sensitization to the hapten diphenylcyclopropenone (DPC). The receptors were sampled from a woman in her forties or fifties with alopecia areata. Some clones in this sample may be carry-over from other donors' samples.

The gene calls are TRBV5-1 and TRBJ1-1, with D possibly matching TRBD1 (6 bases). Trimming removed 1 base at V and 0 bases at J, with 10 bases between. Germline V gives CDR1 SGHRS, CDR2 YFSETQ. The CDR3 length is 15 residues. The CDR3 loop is CASSLWPGVNTEAFF. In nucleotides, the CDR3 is TGCGCCAGCAGCTTGTGGCCAGGGGTGAACACTGAAGCTTTCTTT. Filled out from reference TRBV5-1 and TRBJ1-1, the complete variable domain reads KAGVTQTPRYLIKTRGQQVTLSCSPISGHRSVSWYQQTPGQGLQFLFEYFSETQRNKGNFPGRFSGRQFSNSRSEMNVSTLELGDSALYLCASSLWPGVNTEAFFGQGTRLTVV.

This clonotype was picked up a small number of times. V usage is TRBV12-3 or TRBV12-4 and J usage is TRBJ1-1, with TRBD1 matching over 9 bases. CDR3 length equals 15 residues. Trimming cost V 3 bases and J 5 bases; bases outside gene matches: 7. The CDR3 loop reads CASSFMTGGGTEAFF. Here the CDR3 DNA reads TGTGCCAGCAGTTTCATGACAGGGGGGGGAACTGAAGCTTTCTTT.

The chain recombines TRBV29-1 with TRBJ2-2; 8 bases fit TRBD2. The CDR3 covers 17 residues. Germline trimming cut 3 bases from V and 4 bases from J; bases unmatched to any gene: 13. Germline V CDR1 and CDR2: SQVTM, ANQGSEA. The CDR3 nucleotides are TGCAGCGTTGAGGTCCCGCGAAGCGGGGGTTCCACCGGGGAGCTGTTTTTT. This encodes CSVEVPRSGGSTGELFF.

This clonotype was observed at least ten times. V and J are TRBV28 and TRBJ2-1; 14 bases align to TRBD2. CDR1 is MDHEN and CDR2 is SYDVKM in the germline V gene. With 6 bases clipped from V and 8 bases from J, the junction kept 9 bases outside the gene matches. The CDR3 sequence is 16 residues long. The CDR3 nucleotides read TGTGCCAGCAGCACCGGGACTAGCGGGAGATGGCATGAGCAGTTCTTC. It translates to CASSTGTSGRWHEQFF. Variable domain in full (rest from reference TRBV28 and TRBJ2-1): DVKVTQSSRYLVKRTGEKVFLECVQDMDHENMFWYRQDPGLGLRLIYFSYDVKMKEKGDIPEGYSVSREKKERFSLILESASTNQTSMYLCASSTGTSGRWHEQFFGPGTRLTVL.

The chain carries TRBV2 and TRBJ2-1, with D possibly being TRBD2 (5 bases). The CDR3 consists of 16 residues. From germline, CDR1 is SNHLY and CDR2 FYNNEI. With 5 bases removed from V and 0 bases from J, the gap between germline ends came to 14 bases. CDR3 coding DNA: TGTGCCAGCAGTTCCCTAGCACCGAGCTCCTACAATGAGCAGTTCTTC. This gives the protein CASSSLAPSSYNEQFF.

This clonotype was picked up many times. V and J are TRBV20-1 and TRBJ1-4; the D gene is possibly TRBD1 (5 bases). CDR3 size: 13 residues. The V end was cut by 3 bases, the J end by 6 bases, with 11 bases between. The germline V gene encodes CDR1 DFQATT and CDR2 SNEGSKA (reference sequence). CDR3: CSARTGRDEKLFF. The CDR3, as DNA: TGCAGTGCTAGGACGGGGCGCGATGAAAAACTGTTTTTT.

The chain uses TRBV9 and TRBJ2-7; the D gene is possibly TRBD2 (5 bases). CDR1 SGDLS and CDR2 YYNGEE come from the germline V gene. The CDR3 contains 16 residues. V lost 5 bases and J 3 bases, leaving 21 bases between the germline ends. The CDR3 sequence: CASSPQPAATYYEQYF. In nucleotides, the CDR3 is TGTGCCAGCAGTCCCCAACCAGCGGCAACTTACTACGAGCAGTACTTC.

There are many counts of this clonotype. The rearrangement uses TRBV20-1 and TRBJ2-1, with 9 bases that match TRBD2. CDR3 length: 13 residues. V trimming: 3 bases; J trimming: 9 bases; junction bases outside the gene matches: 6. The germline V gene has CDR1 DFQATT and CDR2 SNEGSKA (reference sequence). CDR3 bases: TGCAGTGCTAGTACCAGCGGGAGGACTGAGCAGTTCTTC. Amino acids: CSASTSGRTEQFF.

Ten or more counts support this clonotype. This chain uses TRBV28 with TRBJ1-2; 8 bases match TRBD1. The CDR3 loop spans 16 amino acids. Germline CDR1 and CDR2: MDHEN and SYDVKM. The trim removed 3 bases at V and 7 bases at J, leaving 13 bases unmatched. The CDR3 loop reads CASSFAPGGQESGYTF. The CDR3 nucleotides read TGTGCCAGCAGTTTCGCGCCAGGGGGCCAAGAAAGTGGCTACACCTTC.

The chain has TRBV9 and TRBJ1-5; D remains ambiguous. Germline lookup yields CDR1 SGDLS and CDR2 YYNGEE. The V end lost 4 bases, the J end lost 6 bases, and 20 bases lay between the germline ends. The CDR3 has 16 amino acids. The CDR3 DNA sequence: TGTGCCAGCAGCCCCTCAAATCGGTGGCGGTGTCAGCCCCAGCATTTT. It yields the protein CASSPSNRWRCQPQHF.

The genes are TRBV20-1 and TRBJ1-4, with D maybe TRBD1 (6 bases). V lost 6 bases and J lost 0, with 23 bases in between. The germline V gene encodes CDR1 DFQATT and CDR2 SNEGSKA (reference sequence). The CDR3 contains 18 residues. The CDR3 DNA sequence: TGCAGTGCCCGACTTAGCGGCAGGGGACTACCAACTAATGAAAAACTGTTTTTT. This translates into CSARLSGRGLPTNEKLFF.

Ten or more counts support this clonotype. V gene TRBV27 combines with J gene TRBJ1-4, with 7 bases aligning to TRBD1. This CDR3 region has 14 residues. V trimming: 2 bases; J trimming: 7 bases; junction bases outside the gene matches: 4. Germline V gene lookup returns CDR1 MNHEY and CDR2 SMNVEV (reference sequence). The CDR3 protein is CASSLTSGGEKLFF. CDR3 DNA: TGTGCCAGCAGTTTAACGTCAGGGGGTGAAAAACTGTTTTTT.

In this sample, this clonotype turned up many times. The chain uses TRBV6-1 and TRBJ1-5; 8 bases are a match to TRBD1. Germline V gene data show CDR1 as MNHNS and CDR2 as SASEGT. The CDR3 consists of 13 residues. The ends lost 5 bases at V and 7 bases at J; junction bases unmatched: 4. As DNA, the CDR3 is TGTGCCAGCAGTACCAGGGGGCCCCAGCCCCAGCATTTT. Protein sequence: CASSTRGPQPQHF.

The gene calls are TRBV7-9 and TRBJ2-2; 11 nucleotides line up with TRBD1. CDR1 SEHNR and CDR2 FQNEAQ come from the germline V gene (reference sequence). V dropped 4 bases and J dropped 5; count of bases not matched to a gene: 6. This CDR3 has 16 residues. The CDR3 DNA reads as TGTGCCAGCAGCTCCTGGACAGGGGGCGTAACCGGGGAGCTGTTTTTT. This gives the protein CASSSWTGGVTGELFF.

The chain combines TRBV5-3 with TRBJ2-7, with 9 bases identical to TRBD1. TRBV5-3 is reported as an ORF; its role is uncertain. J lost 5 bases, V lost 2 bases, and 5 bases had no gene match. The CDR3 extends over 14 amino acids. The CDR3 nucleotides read TGTGCCAGAAGCTTCCGGACAGGGGCCGACGAGCAGTACTTC. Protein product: CARSFRTGADEQYF.

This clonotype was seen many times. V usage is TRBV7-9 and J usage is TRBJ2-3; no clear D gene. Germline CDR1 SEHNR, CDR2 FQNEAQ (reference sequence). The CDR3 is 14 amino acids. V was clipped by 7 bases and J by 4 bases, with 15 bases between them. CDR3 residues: CASTTLTPSDTQYF. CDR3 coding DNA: TGTGCCAGCACCACTTTAACCCCGTCAGATACGCAGTATTTT.

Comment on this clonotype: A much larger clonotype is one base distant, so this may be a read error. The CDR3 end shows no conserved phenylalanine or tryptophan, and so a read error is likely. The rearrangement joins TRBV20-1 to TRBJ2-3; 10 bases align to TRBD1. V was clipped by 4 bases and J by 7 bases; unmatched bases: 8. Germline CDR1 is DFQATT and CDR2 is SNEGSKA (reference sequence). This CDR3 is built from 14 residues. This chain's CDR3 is CSATRDRGVYTQYL. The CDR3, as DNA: TGCAGTGCTACCCGGGACAGGGGCGTCTATACGCAGTATTTA.

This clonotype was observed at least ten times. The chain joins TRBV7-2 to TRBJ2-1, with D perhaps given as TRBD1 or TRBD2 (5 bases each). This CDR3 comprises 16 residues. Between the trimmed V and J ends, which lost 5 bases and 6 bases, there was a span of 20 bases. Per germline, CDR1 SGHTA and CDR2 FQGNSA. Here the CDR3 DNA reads TGTGCCAGCAGCCGTCCCTCGAGGGGCCGGGGCAATGAGCAGTTCTTC. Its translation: CASSRPSRGRGNEQFF.

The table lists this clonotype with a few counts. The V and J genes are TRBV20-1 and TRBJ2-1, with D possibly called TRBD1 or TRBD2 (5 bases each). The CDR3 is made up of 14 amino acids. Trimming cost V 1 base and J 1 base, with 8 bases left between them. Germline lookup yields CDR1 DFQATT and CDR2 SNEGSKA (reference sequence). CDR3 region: CSARVGVSYNEQFF. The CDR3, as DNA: TGCAGTGCTAGAGTGGGGGTTTCCTACAATGAGCAGTTCTTC.

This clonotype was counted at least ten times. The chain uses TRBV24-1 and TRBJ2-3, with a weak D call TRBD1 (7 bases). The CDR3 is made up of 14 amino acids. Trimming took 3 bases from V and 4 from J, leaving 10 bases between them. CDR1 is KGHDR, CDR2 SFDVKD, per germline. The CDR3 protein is CATSDAGQPDTQYF. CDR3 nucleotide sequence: TGTGCCACCAGTGATGCGGGACAGCCAGATACGCAGTATTTT.